These T cell receptor beta chains were read from a single sample in a study of blood T cell repertoires in COVID-19. Method: immunoSEQ multiplex PCR; TCRdb's copy keeps in-frame clones and lacks some. In the table there are about 85,000 clones, approximately 90% of which are singletons. Sequenced sample: peripheral blood. The receptors originated from a human donor with active COVID-19. The donor label of this sample is uncertain. Both conserved end residues are part of each CDR3. A D gene is named only where the DNA matches it firmly. Clone size is given for some rows only: seen once, a few or many times, or a class if the clone is expanded.

abundance | d_gene | j_gene | v_gene | CDR3nt | CDR3aa
- | - | TRBJ1-4 | TRBV7-9 | TGTGCCAGCAGCTTAGTTAGCGGTGCAACTAATGAAAAACTGTTTTTT | CASSLVSGATNEKLFF
- | TRBD2 | TRBJ2-5 | TRBV24-1 | TGTGCCACCAGTGACCGGGGGGGGGAAGAGACCCAGTACTTC | CATSDRGGEETQYF
- | - | TRBJ2-3 | TRBV7-9 | TGTGCCAGCAGCTTAGAGCTAATGTCAAAAAGTACGCAGTATTTT | CASSLELMSKSTQYF
- | TRBD2 | TRBJ2-5 | TRBV19 | TGTGCCAGTAGTTCCGGGACTAGCGGCGGGGAGACCCAGTACTTC | CASSSGTSGGETQYF
- | - | TRBJ1-2 | TRBV5-4 | TGTGCCAGCAGCTCGCCTAGGGGGAGCGGCTATGGCTACACCTTC | CASSSPRGSGYGYTF
- | TRBD1 | TRBJ1-5 | TRBV5-1 | TGCGCCAGCAGCTTGGAGGGCAGGGGGCATCAGCCCCAGCATTTT | CASSLEGRGHQPQHF
- | TRBD2 | TRBJ2-3 | TRBV4-2 | TGTGCCAGCAGCCGGAGACTAGCGGGGGACCAGGGGAATACGCAGTATTTT | CASSRRLAGDQGNTQYF
- | TRBD1 | TRBJ2-7 | TRBV6-6 | TGTGCCAGCAGATACCCGGGACAGGGTGAAATAGAGCAGTACTTC | CASRYPGQGEIEQYF
- | - | TRBJ2-5 | TRBV7-6 | TGTGCCAGCAGCTTAGTTAGCCTAGCGACGGGGGAGACCCAGTACTTC | CASSLVSLATGETQYF
- | TRBD1 | TRBJ1-3 | TRBV13 | TGTGCCAGCAGCCCTCGACAGGGTCTCGTTCCTGGAAACACCATATATTTT | CASSPRQGLVPGNTIYF
- | - | TRBJ1-4 | TRBV4-2 | TGTGCCAGCAGCCAAGAGGGGGGTGGGGGTAATGAAAAACTGTTTTTT | CASSQEGGGGNEKLFF
- | TRBD1 | TRBJ1-2 | TRBV7-2 | TGTGCCAGCAGGCAACCGGGACAGGGACTAGGCGTTGGCTACACCTTC | CASRQPGQGLGVGYTF
- | - | TRBJ1-5 | TRBV6-5 | TGTGCCAGCAGTAACTCAGACATTGATAGCAATCAGCCCCAGCATTTT | CASSNSDIDSNQPQHF
once | - | TRBJ1-5 | TRBV2 | TGTGCCAGCAGTGATCTAGTCGCTGGCAGCAATCAGCCCCAGCATTTT | CASSDLVAGSNQPQHF
- | TRBD1 | TRBJ2-7 | TRBV5-3 | TGTGCCAGAAGCTTGTGGGACAGGGGCCGACCCGCGACCTACGAGCAGTACTTC | CARSLWDRGRPATYEQYF
- | TRBD1 | TRBJ2-7 | TRBV15 | TGTGCCACCAGCACAGGGGGCCCCGGCGGGGAGCAGTACTTC | CATSTGGPGGEQYF
- | - | TRBJ2-2 | TRBV24-1 | TGTGCCACCAGTGATTTGACAGACACCGGGGAGCTGTTTTTT | CATSDLTDTGELFF
- | - | TRBJ2-1 | TRBV9 | TGTGCCAGCAGCGTAGAAGCGGAGCCCTACAATGAGCAGTTCTTC | CASSVEAEPYNEQFF
- | TRBD2 | TRBJ2-7 | TRBV3-1/TRBV3-2 | TGTGCCAGCAGCCAAGATCCGGGGACTAGCGGGGACCCCTACGAGCAGTACTTC | CASSQDPGTSGDPYEQYF
few | TRBD2 | TRBJ2-3 | TRBV2 | TGTGCCAGCGGTAGCGGGGGGGCAGATACGCAGTATTTT | CASGSGGADTQYF
- | - | TRBJ1-1 | TRBV19 | TGTGCCAGTAGTCCCTTCCCCGGAGTGGCAGCCGAAGCTTTCTTT | CASSPFPGVAAEAFF
- | - | TRBJ1-1 | TRBV4-1 | TGCGCCAGCAGCTCCCCAGGAGGAATCGGAGCCACTGAAGCTTTCTTT | CASSSPGGIGATEAFF
- | - | TRBJ1-3 | TRBV2 | TGTGCCAGCAGTGGTAGAACAGGGTCTGGAAACACCATATATTTT | CASSGRTGSGNTIYF
- | TRBD1 | TRBJ1-1 | TRBV2 | TGTGCCAGCGGAGTCAGGGGGGACACTGAAGCTTTCTTT | CASGVRGDTEAFF
- | - | TRBJ1-2 | TRBV14 | TGTGCCAGCAGCCAAGACCTAGACAACTATGGCTACACCTTC | CASSQDLDNYGYTF
- | TRBD1 | TRBJ1-1 | TRBV9 | TGTGCCAGCAGCGTGGGCACAGGGGGCACTGAAGCTTTCTTT | CASSVGTGGTEAFF
- | - | TRBJ1-5 | TRBV19 | TGTGCCAGTAGTATGCCAGGAAATAGCAATCAGCCCCAGCATTTT | CASSMPGNSNQPQHF